A single sample gave rise to the 11 T cell receptor beta chains below, sequenced in a study of blood T cell repertoires in COVID-19. The data were produced by immunoSEQ multiplex PCR, yet TCRdb's version contains in-frame clones alone and is incomplete. This table holds around 500,000 clones, approximately 85% found once. The sample taken for sequencing was peripheral blood. Receptors were obtained from a human donor in a cohort sampled during active COVID-19.

The J gene is TRBJ2-2, the V gene TRBV5-5; D is ambiguous. Germline lookup yields CDR1 SGHKS and CDR2 YYEKEE (reference sequence). The CDR3 spans 18 residues. V dropped 0 bases and J dropped 6 bases, with 21 bases sitting between them. The chain's CDR3 is CASSLGLGLGLVAGELFF. The CDR3 DNA follows: TGTGCCAGCAGCTTGGGCTTAGGTCTAGGTTTGGTAGCCGGGGAGCTGTTTTTT.

This clone was counted once. The V gene is TRBV9, the J gene TRBJ2-1; D may be TRBD2 (5 bases). The CDR3 loop spans 16 amino acids. Per germline, CDR1 SGDLS and CDR2 YYNGEE. Trimming stripped 4 bases from V and 2 bases from J, with 16 bases between. The CDR3 sequence is CASSPRGSIAYNEQFF. Written as DNA, the CDR3 is TGTGCCAGCAGCCCCCGGGGATCGATAGCCTACAATGAGCAGTTCTTC.

The V and J genes are TRBV18 and TRBJ2-1; 10 bases map to TRBD2. V lost 4 bases, J lost 8 bases, and 14 bases stayed unmatched. Germline V gene data show CDR1 as KGHSH and CDR2 as LQKENI. This CDR3 region has 17 residues. CDR3 protein: CASSHTGTSVGGDEQFF. DNA of the CDR3: TGTGCCAGCTCACATACCGGGACTAGCGTCGGGGGGGATGAGCAGTTCTTC.

V and J are TRBV21-1 and TRBJ1-1; no DNA check was done on the table's D call, TRBD1. TRBV21-1 is labeled a pseudogene. The length of the CDR3 is 15 residues. CDR3: CASSNFGQGGTEAFF. The DNA for the CDR3 is TGTGCCAGCAGCAATTTCGGACAGGGCGGCACTGAAGCTTTCTTT.

CDR3 sequence reads: CASSLRRRDRGRGRYSGQPQHF. Here the CDR3 DNA reads TGTGCCAGCAGTTTAAGGAGGAGGGACAGGGGAAGGGGGAGATATAGCGGTCAGCCCCAGCATTTT. The chain joins TRBV28 to TRBJ1-5, with 10 bases matching TRBD1. The CDR3 consists of 22 residues. CDR1 and CDR2 (germline): MDHEN, SYDVKM. V lost 2 bases, J lost 6 bases, and 25 bases stayed unmatched. Full variable domain (missing parts from reference TRBV28 and TRBJ1-5): DVKVTQSSRYLVKRTGEKVFLECVQDMDHENMFWYRQDPGLGLRLIYFSYDVKMKEKGDIPEGYSVSREKKERFSLILESASTNQTSMYLCASSLRRRDRGRGRYSGQPQHFGDGTRLSIL.

The DNA of the CDR3 is TGTGCCAGCAGTTTTGGGCGTGGACTAGCCATGAACAATGAGCAGTTCTTC. This translates into CASSFGRGLAMNNEQFF. The chain employs TRBV27 and TRBJ2-1, with 8 nucleotides matching TRBD2. V lost 3 bases to trimming and J lost 5 bases; unmatched junction nucleotides: 12. Looked up from germline, CDR1 is MNHEY and CDR2 is SMNVEV (reference sequence). The CDR3 loop spans 17 amino acids.

A single count supports this clone. The gene calls are TRBV18 and TRBJ1-2; 11 nucleotides match TRBD1. With V trimmed by 3 bases and J by 6 bases, 3 bases remained unmatched. Germline lookup yields CDR1 KGHSH and CDR2 LQKENI. The CDR3 is made up of 14 amino acids. This CDR3 reads CASSPSGQGDGYTF. Written as DNA, the CDR3 is TGTGCCAGCTCACCTTCGGGACAGGGGGATGGCTACACCTTC. Drawing the rest from reference TRBV18 and TRBJ1-2, the complete variable domain is NAGVMQNPRHLVRRRGQEARLRCSPMKGHSHVYWYRQLPEEGLKFMVYLQKENIIDESGMPKERFSAEFPKEGPSILRIQQVVRGDSAAYFCASSPSGQGDGYTFGSGTRLTVV.

The V and J genes are TRBV7-2 and TRBJ2-2; TRBD1 matches at 9 bases. Germline loops: CDR1 SGHTA, CDR2 FQGNSA. The ends lost 5 bases at V and 4 bases at J; junction bases unmatched: 2. This CDR3 contains 14 residues. CDR3: CASSTTGGTGELFF. In nucleotides, the CDR3 is TGTGCCAGCAGCACGACAGGGGGCACCGGGGAGCTGTTTTTT.

On this clone itself: This sample includes further DNA sequences coding for the same CDR3. The CDR3 here is CASSQGHRQETQYF. The CDR3 DNA sequence: TGTGCCAGCAGCCAGGGACACCGCCAAGAGACCCAGTACTTC. V gene TRBV11-2 combines with J gene TRBJ2-5; tentative D call: TRBD1 (6 bases). This CDR3 contains 14 residues. Germline CDR1 is SGHAT and CDR2 is FQNNGV. The germline V and J ends were trimmed by 5 bases and 1 base, with 11 bases remaining between them.

The chain uses TRBV19 and TRBJ1-2; 7 bases map to TRBD1. The CDR3 runs to 15 residues. Germline V lookup: CDR1 LNHDA, CDR2 SQIVND (reference sequence). Unmatched junction bases numbered 12, after V lost 7 bases and J lost 4 bases. In DNA, the CDR3 is TGTGCCAGTACCCCATCCGACAGGGTGGCCTATGGCTACACCTTC. Translating it yields CASTPSDRVAYGYTF.

This chain connects TRBV19 to TRBJ1-1; 7 bases are shared with TRBD1. CDR3 length: 14 residues. The germline V gene encodes CDR1 LNHDA and CDR2 SQIVND (reference sequence). V was clipped by 7 bases and J by 3 bases; unmatched bases: 8. CDR3 in DNA: TGTGCCAGTACCGTCGACAGGGCGGACACTGAAGCTTTCTTT. It specifies CASTVDRADTEAFF. Full variable domain (rest looked up from reference TRBV19 and TRBJ1-1): DGGITQSPKYLFRKEGQNVTLSCEQNLNHDAMYWYRQDPGQGLRLIYYSQIVNDFQKGDIAEGYSVSREKKESFPLTVTSAQKNPTAFYLCASTVDRADTEAFFGQGTRLTVV.